These 14 T cell receptor beta chains share one sample of origin, sequenced in a study of blood T cell repertoires in COVID-19 (dated by TCRdb to 2020 to 2022). The library was generated by the immunoSEQ multiplex PCR assay. TCRdb obtained this table from immuneACCESS and retained in-frame rearrangements with V and J assigned. These tables miss some clones; where compared with another copy, unresolved V genes account for less than half of the shortfall, and the remainder is unexplained. This sample is represented by 85,000 to 100,000 clones; 79% of them were singletons. The ten largest clones add up to about a sixth of the sample. The sequencing input was peripheral blood. The receptors here all came from a woman aged 80 or over with active or convalescent COVID-19.

The chain is built from TRBV7-3 and TRBJ2-2, with D uncertain. CDR3 length: 16 amino acids. Germline CDR1 SGHTA, CDR2 FQGTGA. V lost 3 bases to trimming and J lost 1 base, with 12 bases between them. The chain's CDR3 is CASSLPRAMNTGELFF. The DNA of the CDR3 is TGTGCCAGCAGCTTGCCGAGAGCCATGAACACCGGGGAGCTGTTTTTT.

This chain joins TRBV6-6 and TRBJ1-6, with 7 positions matching TRBD1. V was clipped by 7 bases and J by 5 bases; unmatched bases: 11. The CDR3 runs 16 residues. The V gene's germline CDR1 is MNHNY and CDR2 SVGAGI (reference sequence). CDR3 bases: TGTGCCAGCATATTAGGTGGGACAGAACATAATTCACCCCTCCACTTT. Encoded protein: CASILGGTEHNSPLHF.

A word on this clone: Sequence at one end of the junction differs from germline and may be a read error. The chain recombines TRBV5-1 with TRBJ2-2; perhaps TRBD2 as D (5 bases). Germline V gives CDR1 SGHRS, CDR2 YFSETQ. This CDR3 is 15 amino acids long. CDR3 region: CASSSAVANTGELFF. Here the CDR3 DNA reads TGTGCCAGCAGCTCAGCGGTCGCGAACACCGGGGAGCTGTTTTTT.

Only one count was recorded for this clone. The chain couples TRBV28 to TRBJ2-1, with 12 nucleotides matching TRBD2. The CDR3 has 16 amino acids. V shed 2 bases and J 8 bases; nucleotides not matched to a gene: 7. Germline V gene sequence: CDR1 MDHEN, CDR2 SYDVKM. The CDR3 DNA sequence: TGTGCCAGCAGTTTACCTAGCGGGAGGGCCGTAGATGAGCAGTTCTTC. Its protein product is CASSLPSGRAVDEQFF.

This chain links TRBV11-1 with TRBJ2-5, with 14 nucleotides matching TRBD2. The J segment lost 5 bases and the V segment lost 6 bases, leaving 5 bases of the junction unmatched. The CDR3 loop spans 15 amino acids. Germline V gene data show CDR1 as SGHAT and CDR2 as FQDESV (reference sequence). CDR3 DNA sequence: TGTGCCAGCAGTACCGGGACTAGCGGGAGTGAGACCCAGTACTTC. This sequence encodes CASSTGTSGSETQYF.

The rearrangement links TRBV2 to TRBJ1-5; D ambiguous. V lost 7 bases, J lost 0 bases, and 10 bases lay in between. Germline loops: CDR1 SNHLY, CDR2 FYNNEI. The CDR3 is made up of 14 amino acids. The CDR3 spells CASTREYSNQPQHF. CDR3 DNA sequence: TGTGCCAGCACGAGGGAGTATAGCAATCAGCCCCAGCATTTT. The full variable domain, with the rest looked up from reference TRBV2 and TRBJ1-5, is EPEVTQTPSHQVTQMGQEVILRCVPISNHLYFYWYRQILGQKVEFLVSFYNNEISEKSEIFDDQFSVERPDGSNFTLKIRSTKLEDSAMYFCASTREYSNQPQHFGDGTRLSIL.

The chain links TRBV5-4 to TRBJ2-1, with 8 positions matching TRBD2. Unmatched junction bases numbered 6, after V lost 0 bases and J lost 7 bases. This CDR3 has 15 amino acids. CDR1 SGHNT and CDR2 YYREEE come from the germline V gene (reference sequence). The CDR3 region is CASSLGAGVENEQFF. The CDR3 DNA follows: TGTGCCAGCAGCTTGGGAGCGGGAGTCGAGAATGAGCAGTTCTTC.

The gene calls are TRBV10-2 and TRBJ2-3, with 12 bases fitting TRBD2. The CDR3 totals 19 residues. The ends lost 0 bases at V and 2 bases at J; junction bases unmatched: 9. Germline-derived CDR1 and CDR2 are WSHSY and SAAADI. CDR3 amino acids: CASSESGLAGPLDTDTQYF. CDR3 DNA sequence: TGCGCCAGCAGTGAGTCCGGACTAGCGGGACCCCTAGACACAGATACGCAGTATTTT.

The chain has TRBV28 and TRBJ1-4, with TRBD1 as a possible D gene (6 bases). The CDR3 runs 14 residues. Germline V gene sequence: CDR1 MDHEN, CDR2 SYDVKM. V lost 3 bases and J lost 4, with 9 bases in between. The CDR3 loop reads CASSLGHVNEKLFF. CDR3 nucleotides: TGTGCCAGCAGTTTGGGACATGTTAATGAAAAACTGTTTTTT.

Here the CDR3 reads CAWSPAGTFGYGYTF. The CDR3 coding sequence is TGTGCCTGGAGTCCCGCGGGCACCTTCGGCTATGGCTACACCTTC. The chain is built from TRBV30 and TRBJ1-2; D remains ambiguous. Germline assignment: CDR1 GTSNPN and CDR2 SVGIG (reference sequence). V was shortened by 2 bases and J by 4 bases, with 17 bases between the two germline ends. The CDR3 is made up of 15 amino acids.

The gene calls are TRBV28 and TRBJ1-3; 11 nucleotides agree with TRBD1. The junction had 2 bases not matched to a gene; V was cut back by 8 bases and J by 5 bases. This CDR3 is built from 13 residues. CDR1 and CDR2 (germline): MDHEN, SYDVKM. The CDR3 DNA sequence: TGTGCCAGCCGGACAGGGGGCAGAAACACCATATATTTT. Translation gives CASRTGGRNTIYF.

The gene calls are TRBV5-5 and TRBJ2-1, with TRBD2 matching over 8 bases. V lost 4 bases to trimming and J lost 4 bases; unmatched junction nucleotides: 13. The CDR3 is 17 amino acids. Germline loops: CDR1 SGHKS, CDR2 YYEKEE (reference sequence). CDR3 nucleotides: TGTGCCAGCAGCCGTACCCGAACTAGCGGAAGTTACAATGAGCAGTTCTTC. This sequence encodes CASSRTRTSGSYNEQFF.

The rearrangement links TRBV5-5 to TRBJ2-3; 16 nucleotides line up with TRBD2. The CDR3 is 18 amino acids. The junction had 7 bases not matched to a gene; V was cut back by 4 bases and J by 2 bases. The germline CDR1 and CDR2 sequences are SGHKS and YYEKEE (reference sequence). The CDR3 DNA reads as TGTGCCAGCAGCCCGGGACTAGCGGGAGGGCTCAACACAGATACGCAGTATTTT. This sequence encodes CASSPGLAGGLNTDTQYF.

Here the CDR3 DNA reads TGTGCCAGCACCCCCGGGGTTTATCAGCCCCAGCATTTT. Protein sequence: CASTPGVYQPQHF. The chain recombines TRBV12-3 or TRBV12-4 with TRBJ1-5; unclear D gene. The CDR3 runs to 13 residues. The germline V and J ends were trimmed by 7 bases and 5 bases, with 12 bases remaining between them.